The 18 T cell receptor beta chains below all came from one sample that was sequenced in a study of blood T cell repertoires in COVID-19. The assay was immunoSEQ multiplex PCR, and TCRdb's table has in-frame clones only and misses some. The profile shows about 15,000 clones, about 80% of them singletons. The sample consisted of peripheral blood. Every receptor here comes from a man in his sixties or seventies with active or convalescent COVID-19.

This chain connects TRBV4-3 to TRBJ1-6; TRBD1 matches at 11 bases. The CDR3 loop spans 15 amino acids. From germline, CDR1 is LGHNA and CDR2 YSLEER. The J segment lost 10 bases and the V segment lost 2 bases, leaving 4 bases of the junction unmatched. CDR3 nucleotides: TGCGCCAGCAGCCAATCGGACAGGGGGCAATCACCCCTCCACTTT. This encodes CASSQSDRGQSPLHF.

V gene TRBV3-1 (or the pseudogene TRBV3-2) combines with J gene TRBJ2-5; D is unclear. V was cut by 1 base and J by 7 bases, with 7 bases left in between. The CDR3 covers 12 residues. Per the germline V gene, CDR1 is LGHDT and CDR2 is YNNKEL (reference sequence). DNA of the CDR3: TGTGCCAGCAGCCAAGGTACGGGGACCCAGTACTTC. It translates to CASSQGTGTQYF.

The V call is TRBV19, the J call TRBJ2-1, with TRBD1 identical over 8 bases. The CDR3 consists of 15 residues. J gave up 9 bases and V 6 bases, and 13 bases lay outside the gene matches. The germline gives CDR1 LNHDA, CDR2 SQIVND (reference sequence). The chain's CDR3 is CASRSRDRLRAEQFF. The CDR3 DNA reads TGTGCCAGTAGAAGCCGGGACAGGCTGCGGGCTGAGCAGTTCTTC.

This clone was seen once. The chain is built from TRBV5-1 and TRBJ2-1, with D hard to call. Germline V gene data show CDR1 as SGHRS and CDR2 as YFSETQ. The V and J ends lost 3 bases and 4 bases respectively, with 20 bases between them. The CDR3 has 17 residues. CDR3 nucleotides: TGCGCCAGCAGCTGGCAACCCCTAGAAACCTTATACAATGAGCAGTTCTTC. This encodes CASSWQPLETLYNEQFF. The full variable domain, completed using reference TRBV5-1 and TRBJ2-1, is KAGVTQTPRYLIKTRGQQVTLSCSPISGHRSVSWYQQTPGQGLQFLFEYFSETQRNKGNFPGRFSGRQFSNSRSEMNVSTLELGDSALYLCASSWQPLETLYNEQFFGPGTRLTVL.

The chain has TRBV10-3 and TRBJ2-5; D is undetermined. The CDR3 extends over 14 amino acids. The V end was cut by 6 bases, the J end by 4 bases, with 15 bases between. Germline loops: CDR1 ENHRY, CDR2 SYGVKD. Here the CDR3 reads CAIRASRAGETQYF. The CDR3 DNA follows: TGTGCCATCAGAGCCTCTCGAGCAGGAGAGACCCAGTACTTC.

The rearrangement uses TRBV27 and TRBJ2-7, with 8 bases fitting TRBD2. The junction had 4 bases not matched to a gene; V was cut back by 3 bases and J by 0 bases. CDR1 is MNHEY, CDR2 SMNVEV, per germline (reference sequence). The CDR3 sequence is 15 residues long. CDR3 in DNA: TGTGCCAGCAGTTTGAGGCGGGGGGCCTCCTACGAGCAGTACTTC. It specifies CASSLRRGASYEQYF.

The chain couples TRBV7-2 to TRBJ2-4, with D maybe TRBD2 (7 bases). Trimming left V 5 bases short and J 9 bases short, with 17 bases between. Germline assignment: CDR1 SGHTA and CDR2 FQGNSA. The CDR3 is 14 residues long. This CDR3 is CASSASRGAGIQYF. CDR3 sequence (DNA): TGTGCCAGCAGCGCGAGCCGGGGGGCGGGCATTCAGTACTTC.

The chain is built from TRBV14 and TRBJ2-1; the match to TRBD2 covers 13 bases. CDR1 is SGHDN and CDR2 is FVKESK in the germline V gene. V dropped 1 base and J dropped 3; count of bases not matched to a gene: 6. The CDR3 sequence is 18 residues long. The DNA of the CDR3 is TGTGCCAGCAGCCAAGCCCCACGACTAGCGGGAGGCTACAATGAGCAGTTCTTC. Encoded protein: CASSQAPRLAGGYNEQFF.

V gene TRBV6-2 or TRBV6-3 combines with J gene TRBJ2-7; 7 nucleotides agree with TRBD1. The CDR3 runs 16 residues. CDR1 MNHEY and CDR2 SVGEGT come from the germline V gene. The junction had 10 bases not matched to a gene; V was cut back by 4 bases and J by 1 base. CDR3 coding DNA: TGTGCCAGCAGTTTTCCCACGGGCAGGGGGTCCTACGAGCAGTACTTC. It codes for CASSFPTGRGSYEQYF.

This CDR3 is CASSLSRGQGFDSPLHF. Here the CDR3 DNA reads TGCGCCAGCAGCTTGAGTAGGGGTCAGGGGTTTGATTCACCCCTCCACTTT. V usage is TRBV5-1 and J usage is TRBJ1-6; D perhaps matches TRBD1 (6 bases). The V and J ends lost 1 base and 8 bases respectively, with 19 bases between them. Looked up from germline, CDR1 is SGHRS and CDR2 is YFSETQ. The CDR3 runs 17 residues.

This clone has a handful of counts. CDR3 sequence reads: CASSSLPGLAGDEQYF. The CDR3 DNA is TGTGCCAGCAGCTCTCTTCCGGGACTAGCGGGAGACGAGCAGTACTTC. The V call is TRBV27, the J call TRBJ2-7, with TRBD2 identical over 14 bases. V lost 6 bases, J lost 5 bases, and 9 bases stayed unmatched. Germline V gene data show CDR1 as MNHEY and CDR2 as SMNVEV (reference sequence). The CDR3 length is 16 residues.

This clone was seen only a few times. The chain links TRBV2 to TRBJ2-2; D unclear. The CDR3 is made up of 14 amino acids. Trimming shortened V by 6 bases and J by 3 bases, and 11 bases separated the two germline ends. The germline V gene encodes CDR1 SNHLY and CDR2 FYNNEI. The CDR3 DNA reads TGTGCCAGCAGGCTCTCACGCGACACCGGGGAGCTGTTTTTT. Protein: CASRLSRDTGELFF. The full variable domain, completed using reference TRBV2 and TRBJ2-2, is EPEVTQTPSHQVTQMGQEVILRCVPISNHLYFYWYRQILGQKVEFLVSFYNNEISEKSEIFDDQFSVERPDGSNFTLKIRSTKLEDSAMYFCASRLSRDTGELFFGEGSRLTVL.

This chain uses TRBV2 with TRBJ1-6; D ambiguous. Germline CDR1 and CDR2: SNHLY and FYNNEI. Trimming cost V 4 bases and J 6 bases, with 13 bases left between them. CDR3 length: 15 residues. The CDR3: CASSGADTVNSPLHF. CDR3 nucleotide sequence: TGTGCCAGCAGTGGGGCTGACACGGTTAATTCACCCCTCCACTTT. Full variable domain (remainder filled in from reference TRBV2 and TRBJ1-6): EPEVTQTPSHQVTQMGQEVILRCVPISNHLYFYWYRQILGQKVEFLVSFYNNEISEKSEIFDDQFSVERPDGSNFTLKIRSTKLEDSAMYFCASSGADTVNSPLHFGNGTRLTVT.

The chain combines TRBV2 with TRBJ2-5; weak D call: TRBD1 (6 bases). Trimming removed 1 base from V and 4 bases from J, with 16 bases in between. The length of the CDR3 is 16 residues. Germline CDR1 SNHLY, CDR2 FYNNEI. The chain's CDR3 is CASSEGSSAGAETQYF. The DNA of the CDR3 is TGTGCCAGCAGTGAAGGTTCGTCGGCAGGGGCAGAGACCCAGTACTTC.

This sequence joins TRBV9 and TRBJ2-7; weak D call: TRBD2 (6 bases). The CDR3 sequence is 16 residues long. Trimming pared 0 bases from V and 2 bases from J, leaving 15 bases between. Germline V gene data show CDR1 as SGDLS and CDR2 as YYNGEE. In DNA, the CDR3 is TGTGCCAGCAGCGTAGCTGGAGCGGGCCCCCCCTACGAGCAGTACTTC. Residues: CASSVAGAGPPYEQYF.

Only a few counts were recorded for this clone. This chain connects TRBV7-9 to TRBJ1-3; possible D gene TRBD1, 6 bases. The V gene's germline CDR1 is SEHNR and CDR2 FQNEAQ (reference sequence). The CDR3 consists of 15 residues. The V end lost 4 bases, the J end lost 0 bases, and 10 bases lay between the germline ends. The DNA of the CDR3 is TGTGCCAGCAGCTGGGGGACATTCTCTGGAAACACCATATATTTT. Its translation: CASSWGTFSGNTIYF.

CDR3: CASSQGQGDQPQHF. The CDR3 coding sequence is TGTGCCAGCAGCCAAGGACAGGGGGATCAGCCCCAGCATTTT. This chain connects TRBV3-1 (or the pseudogene TRBV3-2) to TRBJ1-5, with 9 bases lining up with TRBD1. This CDR3 is 14 amino acids long. Germline values: CDR1 LGHDT, CDR2 YNNKEL (reference sequence). V trimming: 1 base; J trimming: 5 bases; junction bases outside the gene matches: 0.

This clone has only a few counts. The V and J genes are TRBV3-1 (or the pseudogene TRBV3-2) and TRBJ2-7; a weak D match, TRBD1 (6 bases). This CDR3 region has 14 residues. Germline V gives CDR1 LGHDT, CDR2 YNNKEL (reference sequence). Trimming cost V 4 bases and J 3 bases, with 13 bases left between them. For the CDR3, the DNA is TGTGCCAGCAGCCCTTCTGGACAGAGCTACGAGCAGTACTTC. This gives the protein CASSPSGQSYEQYF.